These T cell receptor beta chains were read from a single sample in a study of metastatic and nonmetastatic thyroid tumors. TCRdb re-clonotyped the PCR reads via MiXCR. The table has about 19,000 clones, 25% to 30% seen once. Sequencing input: blood. These receptors all come from a male donor with papillary thyroid cancer or a benign thyroid nodule (not recorded which). Some clones in this sample may be carry-over from other donors' samples. The CDR3 runs from the conserved cysteine through the conserved F or W. The D gene is left open where the match is weak. Only part of the rows carry a size: once, few, many, or a class if the clone is expanded.

v_gene: TRBV24-1; len: 14; d_gene: TRBD1; abundance: many; j_gene: TRBJ2-5; CDR3aa: CATASRTGVETQYF; CDR3nt: TGTGCCACCGCCAGTCGGACAGGGGTAGAGACCCAGTACTTC
v_gene: TRBV7-8; len: 15; d_gene: TRBD1; abundance: medium-sized; j_gene: TRBJ1-2; CDR3aa: CASSLGRDRNYGYTF; CDR3nt: TGTGCCAGCAGCTTAGGTAGGGACAGGAACTATGGCTACACCTTC
v_gene: TRBV11-3; len: 15; d_gene: NA; abundance: medium-sized; j_gene: TRBJ2-7; CDR3aa: CASSLGPLAEGEQYF; CDR3nt: TGTGCCAGCAGCTTAGGTCCGCTAGCCGAGGGCGAGCAGTACTTC
v_gene: TRBV7-9; len: 15; d_gene: NA; abundance: once; j_gene: TRBJ2-7; CDR3aa: CASSSLPWVLDEQYF; CDR3nt: TGCGCCAGCAGCTCCCTGCCCTGGGTGTTGGACGAGCAGTACTTC
v_gene: TRBV9; len: 16; d_gene: NA; abundance: many; j_gene: TRBJ1-3; CDR3aa: CASSVSPSISGNTIYF; CDR3nt: TGTGCCAGCAGCGTGAGCCCCAGCATCTCTGGAAACACCATATATTTT
v_gene: TRBV6-1; len: 13; d_gene: NA; abundance: NA; j_gene: TRBJ1-2; CDR3aa: CASRQESNYGYTF; CDR3nt: TGTGCCAGCAGGCAAGAGTCTAACTATGGCTACACCTTC
v_gene: TRBV11-2; len: 14; d_gene: NA; abundance: medium-sized; j_gene: TRBJ2-7; CDR3aa: CASSLWGGHYEQYF; CDR3nt: TGTGCCAGCAGCTTATGGGGCGGTCACTACGAGCAGTACTTC
v_gene: TRBV19; len: 15; d_gene: TRBD2; abundance: medium-sized; j_gene: TRBJ2-3; CDR3aa: CASTSGGGRTDTQYF; CDR3nt: TGTGCCAGTACCTCCGGCGGCGGGAGGACAGATACGCAGTATTTT
v_gene: TRBV3-1; len: 13; d_gene: NA; abundance: many; j_gene: TRBJ2-5; CDR3aa: CASSPSPGQTQYF; CDR3nt: TGTGCCAGCAGCCCCTCCCCTGGTCAGACCCAGTACTTC
v_gene: TRBV6-1; len: 15; d_gene: NA; abundance: few; j_gene: TRBJ2-7; CDR3aa: CASSERSEPSYEQYF; CDR3nt: TGTGCCAGCAGTGAAAGGTCGGAGCCCTCCTACGAGCAGTACTTC
v_gene: TRBV7-8; len: 12; d_gene: NA; abundance: few; j_gene: TRBJ1-6; CDR3aa: CASLTENSPLHF; CDR3nt: TGTGCCAGCCTGACAGAGAATTCACCCCTCCACTTT
v_gene: TRBV6-1; len: 15; d_gene: NA; abundance: NA; j_gene: TRBJ1-2; CDR3aa: CASSPGTHANYGYTF; CDR3nt: TGTGCCAGCAGCCCTGGGACGCACGCTAACTATGGCTACACCTTC
v_gene: TRBV6-1; len: 15; d_gene: TRBD2; abundance: NA; j_gene: TRBJ2-5; CDR3aa: CASYKGVSGMETQYF; CDR3nt: TGTGCCAGCTACAAAGGGGTTAGCGGGATGGAGACCCAGTACTTC
v_gene: TRBV30; len: 13; d_gene: TRBD1; abundance: many; j_gene: TRBJ2-5; CDR3aa: CAWIGQGQETQYF; CDR3nt: TGTGCCTGGATTGGACAGGGCCAAGAGACCCAGTACTTC
v_gene: TRBV30; len: 14; d_gene: NA; abundance: NA; j_gene: TRBJ2-1; CDR3aa: CARTLGGLYNEQFF; CDR3nt: TGTGCCCGGACCCTTGGCGGACTTTACAATGAGCAGTTCTTC
v_gene: TRBV2; len: 14; d_gene: TRBD2; abundance: many; j_gene: TRBJ2-7; CDR3aa: CASSLAGATYEQYF; CDR3nt: TGTGCCAGCAGTCTAGCGGGGGCTACGTACGAGCAGTACTTC
v_gene: TRBV30; len: 12; d_gene: NA; abundance: medium-sized; j_gene: TRBJ1-2; CDR3aa: CAWSVWGYGYTF; CDR3nt: TGTGCCTGGAGTGTTTGGGGCTATGGCTACACCTTC
v_gene: TRBV10-3; len: 14; d_gene: NA; abundance: few; j_gene: TRBJ2-5; CDR3aa: CAIRDSGRGGTQYF; CDR3nt: TGTGCCATCAGGGATAGCGGAAGGGGGGGGACCCAGTACTTC
v_gene: TRBV11-1; len: 15; d_gene: TRBD1; abundance: NA; j_gene: TRBJ1-5; CDR3aa: CASSVRDRVCQPQHF; CDR3nt: TGTGCCAGCAGCGTACGGGACAGGGTCTGTCAGCCCCAGCATTTT
v_gene: TRBV29-1; len: 17; d_gene: NA; abundance: many; j_gene: TRBJ2-1; CDR3aa: CSVVPPLRGIAYNEQFF; CDR3nt: TGCAGCGTTGTCCCCCCACTTCGGGGGATAGCTTACAATGAGCAGTTCTTC
v_gene: TRBV28; len: 17; d_gene: TRBD1; abundance: NA; j_gene: TRBJ2-3; CDR3aa: CASSREQGAGPTDTQYF; CDR3nt: TGTGCCAGCAGTCGGGAACAGGGGGCAGGCCCCACAGATACGCAGTATTTT
v_gene: TRBV15; len: 14; d_gene: NA; abundance: few; j_gene: TRBJ1-2; CDR3aa: CATSRAGETYGYTF; CDR3nt: TGTGCCACCAGCAGAGCGGGGGAGACCTATGGCTACACCTTC
v_gene: TRBV11-2; len: 14; d_gene: NA; abundance: once; j_gene: TRBJ2-1; CDR3aa: CASSVAGTYNEQFF; CDR3nt: TGTGCCAGCAGCGTAGCCGGTACCTACAATGAGCAGTTCTTC
v_gene: TRBV20-1; len: 13; d_gene: NA; abundance: medium-sized; j_gene: TRBJ1-1; CDR3aa: CSARPMTGTEAFF; CDR3nt: TGCAGTGCTAGACCCATGACTGGGACTGAAGCTTTCTTT